What follows describes a single T cell receptor (beta chain). This receptor's antigen is unknown. No much larger clone exists at a distance of one base, and base qualities are not known. Only healthy Caucasian donors were included. Three pairs of female monozygotic twins, all aged 18 to 29 years, made up the twin cohort. Positive isolation kits from Invitrogen were used to isolate CD4+ and CD8+ T cell populations. To prepare the library, 5' RACE was applied. Sequencing used an Illumina HiSeq 2000. A universal primer binding site was introduced by template switching, and a unique molecular identifier was present in the final cDNA, enabling accurate counting of TCR cDNA molecules. First-strand cDNA for TCR alpha and beta chains was synthesized from specific primers in the conserved constant-segment region. Each cDNA library was double barcoded, with a SMART-Mk sample barcode plus Illumina barcodes, to control for contamination. TruSeq adapter sequences along with Illumina sample barcodes were introduced in two successive PCR steps. TCR alpha and beta cDNA libraries were sequenced on the Illumina HiSeq platform with custom primers. The authors' analysis ran thus. Raw reads were processed with MiGEC to extract unique molecular identifiers, and MiXCR was used to determine CDR3 positions. For each individual, recombination models were inferred using an EM algorithm with the repgenHMM and IGoR tools. The tcR package in R was used for shared clonotype analysis, with sharing normalized by the product of cloneset sizes. To study raw recombination without the effects of thymic and clonal selection, out-of-frame nonproductive sequences were analyzed. TCRdb passed the public sequencing reads through fastp at Q25 and MiXCR, retaining productive beta sequences. Every entry covers one CDR3 protein and lists the most common genes and DNA from its rows. TCRdb, not the authors, supplied the V and J calls. The table for this sample lists approximately 500,000 distinct CDR3 sequences; approximately 24% of them were counted only once. The ten largest clones add up to 2.9% of the sample.

This sample is drawn from a study of identical twins (TCRdb year 2016). Regarding the complete study: To test whether fetal clonotypes persist, this study deep-sequenced TCR alpha and beta repertoires from monozygotic twins, from unrelated adults of various ages, and from cord blood. To rule out contamination, replicate twin experiments were performed at different times with different library preparation protocols.

Spanning cysteine to phenylalanine, the CDR3 consists of 15 amino acids. Of the read, only the CDR3 DNA is kept; its 45 bases are in frame from base 1. At the junction V is shortened by 6 bases and J by 2 bases; bases outside the gene matches: 6. CDR1 MNHNS and CDR2 SASEGT are derived from the germline V gene. Here is what the overall study found, with its caveats: Abundant cord blood beta clonotypes carried fewer insertions; young adult naive repertoires showed a weaker similar trend, while memory repertoires showed none. Conclusions relied on cross-sectional statistical analysis, since the same donors could not be followed over many years. Zero-insertion analyses could be partly confounded by invariant T cells such as MAIT and iNKT, although diverse VJ usage argued against such confounding for most clonotypes. Excess twin sharing in beta out-of-frame sequences was weaker because fewer shared sequences lowered the signal-to-noise ratio. In monozygotic twins, recombination models systematically underestimated out-of-frame TCR alpha sharing, but the models matched the sharing seen between unrelated individuals. Compared with coincidental sharing between unrelated individuals, out-of-frame TCR alpha sequences shared between twins had an excess of sequences with low generation probability.

These sequences were also reported in another study, on T cells expressing NK-cell markers. As that second paper reports: About 8 donors provided sorted CD3+CD56+NKG2C+, CD3+CD56+NKG2C- and CD3+CD56-NKG2C+ T-cell subsets, whose TCR beta-chain repertoires were profiled. Seven of the eight sequenced donors were HCMV-seropositive and one was HCMV-seronegative. In several experiments an anti-gammadeltaTCR antibody was added to restrict sorting to alphabetaTCR-expressing T cells. In a handful of donors, the dominant CD3+CD56+NKG2C+ clonotypes were among the top 10 CD8+ clonotypes and accounted for about 1.0-7.5% of CD8+ T cells. Those dominant clonotypes were again the most abundant among CD3+CD56-NKG2C+ cells in a handful of donors, at about 25-65%. It remained unclear whether the expanded NKG2C-expressing T cell clones were specific for HCMV antigens. Randomly selected healthy volunteers, three men and five women, were used as the eight sequenced donors. To determine HCMV serostatus, a commercial ELISA kit was used to detect HCMV-specific IgG in serum. Reads were demultiplexed and grouped by UMI with MIGEC, and clonotypes were assembled and quantified with MiTCR. To exclude erroneous sequences, any TCR cDNA sequence not supported by at least two reads was discarded. The tcR package was used for downstream repertoire analysis, and clonotypes were matched between fractions using CDR3 nucleotide sequence together with V segment. VDJmatch was used to annotate antigen specificity against VDJdb, with one amino acid substitution in CDR3 permitted.

Source material: CD4+ T cells sorted from blood. The clonotype originates from a woman between 18 and 29 years old in good health. Recombination joined TRBV6-1 with TRBJ2-7; 11 nucleotides in the junction match TRBD1. The CDR3 amino acid sequence is: CASRPGTGGTYEQYF. The DNA reads TGTGCCAGCAGGCCCGGGACAGGGGGAACCTACGAGCAGTACTTC.